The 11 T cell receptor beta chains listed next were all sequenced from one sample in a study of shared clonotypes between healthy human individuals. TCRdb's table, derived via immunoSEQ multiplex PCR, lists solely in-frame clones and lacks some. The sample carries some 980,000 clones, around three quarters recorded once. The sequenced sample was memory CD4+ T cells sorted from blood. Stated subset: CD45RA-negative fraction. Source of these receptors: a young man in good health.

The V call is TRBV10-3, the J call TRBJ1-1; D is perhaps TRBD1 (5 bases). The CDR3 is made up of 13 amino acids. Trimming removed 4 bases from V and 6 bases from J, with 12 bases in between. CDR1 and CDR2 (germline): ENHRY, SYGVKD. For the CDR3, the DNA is TGTGCCATCAGTGGTCACGACAGTGCTGAAGCTTTCTTT. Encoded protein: CAISGHDSAEAFF.

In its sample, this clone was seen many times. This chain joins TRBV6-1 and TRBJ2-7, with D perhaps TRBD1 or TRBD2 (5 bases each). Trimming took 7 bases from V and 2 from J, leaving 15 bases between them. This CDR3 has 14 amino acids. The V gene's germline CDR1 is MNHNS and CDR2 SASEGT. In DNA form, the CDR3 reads TGTGCCAGCACTGGGGCGGGCAGGACCTACGAGCAGTACTTC. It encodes CASTGAGRTYEQYF.

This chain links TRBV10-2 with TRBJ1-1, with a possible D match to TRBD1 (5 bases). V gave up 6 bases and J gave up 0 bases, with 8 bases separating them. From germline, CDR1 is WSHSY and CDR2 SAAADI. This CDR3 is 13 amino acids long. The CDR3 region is CASRAGMNTEAFF. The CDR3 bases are TGCGCCAGCAGAGCAGGGATGAACACTGAAGCTTTCTTT.

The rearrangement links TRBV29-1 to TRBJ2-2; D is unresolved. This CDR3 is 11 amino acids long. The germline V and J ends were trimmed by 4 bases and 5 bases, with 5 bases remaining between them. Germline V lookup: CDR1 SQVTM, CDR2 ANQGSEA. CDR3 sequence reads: CSVGRTGELFF. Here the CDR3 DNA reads TGCAGCGTTGGGCGGACCGGGGAGCTGTTTTTT.

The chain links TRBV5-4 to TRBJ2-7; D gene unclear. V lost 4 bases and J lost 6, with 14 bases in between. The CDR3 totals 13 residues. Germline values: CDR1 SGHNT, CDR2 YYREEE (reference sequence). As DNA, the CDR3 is TGTGCCAGCAGCCTTATCGAGGTCTCCGAGCAGTACTTC. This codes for CASSLIEVSEQYF.

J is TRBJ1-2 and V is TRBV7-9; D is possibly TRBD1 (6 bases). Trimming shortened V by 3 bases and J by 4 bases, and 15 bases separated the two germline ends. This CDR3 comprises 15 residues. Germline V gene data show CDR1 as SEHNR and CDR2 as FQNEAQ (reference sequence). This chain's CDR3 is CASSFFLGRGYGYTF. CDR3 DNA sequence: TGTGCCAGCAGCTTTTTTTTGGGCAGGGGCTATGGCTACACCTTC. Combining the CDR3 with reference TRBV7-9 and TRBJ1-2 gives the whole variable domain DTGVSQNPRHKITKRGQNVTFRCDPISEHNRLYWYRQTLGQGPEFLTYFQNEAQLEKSRLLSDRFSAERPKGSFSTLEIQRTEQGDSAMYLCASSFFLGRGYGYTFGSGTRLTVV.

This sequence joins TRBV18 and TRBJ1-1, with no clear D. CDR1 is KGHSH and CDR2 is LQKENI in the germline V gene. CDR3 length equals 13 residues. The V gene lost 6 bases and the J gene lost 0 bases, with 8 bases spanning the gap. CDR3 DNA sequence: TGTGCCAGCTCCCCCTGGCTGAACACTGAAGCTTTCTTT. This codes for CASSPWLNTEAFF.

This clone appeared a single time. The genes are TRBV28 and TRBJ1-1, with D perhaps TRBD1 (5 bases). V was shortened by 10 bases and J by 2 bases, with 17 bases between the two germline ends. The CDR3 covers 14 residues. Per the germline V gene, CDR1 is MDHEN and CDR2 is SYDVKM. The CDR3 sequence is CATHGGGANTEAFF. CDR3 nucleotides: TGTGCCACTCACGGGGGAGGGGCCAACACTGAAGCTTTCTTT.

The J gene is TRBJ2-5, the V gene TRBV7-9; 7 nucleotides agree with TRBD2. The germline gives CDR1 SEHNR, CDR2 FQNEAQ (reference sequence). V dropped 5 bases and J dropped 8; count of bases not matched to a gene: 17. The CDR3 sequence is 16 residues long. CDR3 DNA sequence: TGTGCCAGCAGCCGCGGGAGCGCCAGGGTGGAGGCAACCCAGTACTTC. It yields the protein CASSRGSARVEATQYF.

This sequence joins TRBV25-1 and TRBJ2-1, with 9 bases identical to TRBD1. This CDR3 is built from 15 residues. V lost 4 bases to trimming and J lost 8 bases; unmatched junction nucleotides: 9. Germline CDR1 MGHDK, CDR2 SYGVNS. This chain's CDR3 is CASSGGTGNFYEQFF. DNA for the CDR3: TGTGCCAGCAGTGGCGGGACAGGGAACTTCTATGAGCAGTTCTTC.

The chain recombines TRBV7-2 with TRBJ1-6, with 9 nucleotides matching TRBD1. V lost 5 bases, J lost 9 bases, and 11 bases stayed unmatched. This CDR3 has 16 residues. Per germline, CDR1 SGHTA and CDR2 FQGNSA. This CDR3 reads CASSPRQGGAGSPLHF. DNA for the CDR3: TGTGCCAGCAGCCCAAGACAGGGGGGGGCGGGTTCACCCCTCCACTTT.